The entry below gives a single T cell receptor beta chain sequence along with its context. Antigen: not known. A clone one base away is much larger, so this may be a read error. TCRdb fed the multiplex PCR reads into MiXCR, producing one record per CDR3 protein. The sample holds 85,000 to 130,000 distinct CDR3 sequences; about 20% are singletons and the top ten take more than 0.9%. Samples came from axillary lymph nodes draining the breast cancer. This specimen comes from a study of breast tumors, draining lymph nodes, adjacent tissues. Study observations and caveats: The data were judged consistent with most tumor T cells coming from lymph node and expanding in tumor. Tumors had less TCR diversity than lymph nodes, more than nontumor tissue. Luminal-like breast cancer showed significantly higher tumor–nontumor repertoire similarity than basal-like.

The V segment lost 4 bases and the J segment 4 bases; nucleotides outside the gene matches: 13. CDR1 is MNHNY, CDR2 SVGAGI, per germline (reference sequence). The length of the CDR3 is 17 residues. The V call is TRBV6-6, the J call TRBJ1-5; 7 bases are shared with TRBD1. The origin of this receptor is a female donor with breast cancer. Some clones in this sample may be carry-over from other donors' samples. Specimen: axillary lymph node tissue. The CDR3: CASSSGGDGYLNQPQHF. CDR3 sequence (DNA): TGTGCCAGCAGTTCAGGGGGGGACGGGTATTTAAATCAGCCCCAGCATTTT.